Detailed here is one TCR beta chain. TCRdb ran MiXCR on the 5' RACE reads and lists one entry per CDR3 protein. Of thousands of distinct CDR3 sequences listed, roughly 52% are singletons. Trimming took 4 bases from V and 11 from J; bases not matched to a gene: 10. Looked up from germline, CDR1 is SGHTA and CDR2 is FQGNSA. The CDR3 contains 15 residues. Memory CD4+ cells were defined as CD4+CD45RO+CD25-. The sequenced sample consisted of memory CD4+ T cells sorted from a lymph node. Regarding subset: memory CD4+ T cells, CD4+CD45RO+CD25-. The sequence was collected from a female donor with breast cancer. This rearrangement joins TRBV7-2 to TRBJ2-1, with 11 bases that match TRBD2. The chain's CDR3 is CASSSTSGSVNKQFF. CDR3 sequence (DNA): TGTGCCAGCAGCTCTACTAGCGGGAGCGTAAATAAGCAGTTCTTC.